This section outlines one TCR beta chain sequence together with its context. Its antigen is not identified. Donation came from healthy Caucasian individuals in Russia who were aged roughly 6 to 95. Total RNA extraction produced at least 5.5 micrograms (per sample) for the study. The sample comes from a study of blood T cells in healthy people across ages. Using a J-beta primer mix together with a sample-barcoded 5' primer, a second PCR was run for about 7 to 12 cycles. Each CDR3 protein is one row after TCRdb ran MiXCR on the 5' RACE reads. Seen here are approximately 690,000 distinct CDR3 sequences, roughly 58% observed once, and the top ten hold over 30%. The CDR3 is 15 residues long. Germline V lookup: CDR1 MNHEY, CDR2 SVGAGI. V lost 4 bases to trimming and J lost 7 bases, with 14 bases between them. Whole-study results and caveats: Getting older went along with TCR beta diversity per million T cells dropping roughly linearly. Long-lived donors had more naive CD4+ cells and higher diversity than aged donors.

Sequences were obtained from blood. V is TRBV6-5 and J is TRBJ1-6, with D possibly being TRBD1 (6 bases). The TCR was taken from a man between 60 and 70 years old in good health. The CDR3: CASSLGGTQNSPLHF. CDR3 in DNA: TGTGCCAGCAGTTTAGGAGGGACACAGAATTCACCCCTCCACTTT.